A single sample is the source of the 13 T cell receptor beta chains below, sequenced in a study of early T cells in non-severe SARS-CoV-2 infection. Using its own MiXCR run on the 5' RACE reads, TCRdb lists one record per CDR3 protein. Among about 72,000 distinct CDR3 sequences listed, around a tenth were seen once. The material was whole blood, obtained at baseline. These receptors were taken from an adult who was a healthcare worker with PCR-confirmed SARS-CoV-2 infection or an uninfected control (not recorded which).

This clonotype was counted at least ten times. This chain joins TRBV10-2 and TRBJ2-3; TRBD2 agrees at 8 bases. The V gene's germline CDR1 is WSHSY and CDR2 SAAADI. The V gene end was trimmed by 6 bases and the J gene end by 1 base; junction bases not matched to a gene: 0. CDR3 length: 13 amino acids. The CDR3 bases are TGCGCCAGCAGAGCGGGGGGCACAGATACGCAGTATTTT. It yields the protein CASRAGGTDTQYF.

The CDR3 DNA is TGTGCCAGCAGCTTAGTTTCAGGGGTCAGCACAGATACGCAGTATTTT. Residues: CASSLVSGVSTDTQYF. This chain links TRBV7-8 with TRBJ2-3; D is possibly TRBD1 (6 bases). Germline-derived CDR1 and CDR2 are SGHVS and FQNEAQ. V dropped 1 base and J dropped 0 bases, with 11 bases sitting between them. The CDR3 has 16 amino acids.

This clonotype was picked up many times. This sequence joins TRBV6-6 and TRBJ1-5, with D maybe TRBD1 (5 bases). The germline V gene encodes CDR1 MNHNY and CDR2 SVGAGI (reference sequence). The CDR3 is made up of 13 amino acids. Trimming left V 6 bases short and J 7 bases short, with 13 bases between. CDR3 residues: CASSSGTEQPQHF. The CDR3 DNA reads as TGTGCCAGCAGCTCTGGGACTGAGCAGCCCCAGCATTTT.

This clonotype was seen more than once but under ten times. V gene TRBV12-3 or TRBV12-4 combines with J gene TRBJ1-5, with D hard to call. V was clipped by 4 bases and J by 2 bases, with 6 bases between them. The CDR3 loop spans 13 amino acids. The CDR3 sequence is CASSYTGNQPQHF. The CDR3 DNA sequence: TGTGCCAGCAGTTATACAGGCAATCAGCCCCAGCATTTT.

The sample holds many counts of this clonotype. The rearrangement joins TRBV5-1 to TRBJ2-7; no firm D call. V lost 4 bases and J 0 bases, leaving 11 bases between the germline ends. This CDR3 spans 14 amino acids. Per the germline V gene, CDR1 is SGHRS and CDR2 is YFSETQ. CDR3 loop: CASSVTASSYEQYF. The CDR3 DNA reads TGCGCCAGCAGCGTTACGGCGAGCTCCTACGAGCAGTACTTC.

J is TRBJ1-4 and V is TRBV5-6; D possibly corresponds to TRBD1 (5 bases). This CDR3 region has 15 residues. Germline CDR1 SGHDT, CDR2 YYEEEE. V lost 3 bases to trimming and J lost 8 bases, with 17 bases between them. This CDR3 reads CASSSQGPLEEKLFF. CDR3 in DNA: TGTGCCAGCAGCTCCCAGGGTCCCCTCGAGGAAAAACTGTTTTTT.

The V gene is TRBV4-3, the J gene TRBJ2-7; no reliable D call. V shed 0 bases and J shed 3 bases, with 6 bases lying between them. CDR1 is LGHNA, CDR2 YSLEER, per germline. The CDR3 consists of 13 residues. Here the CDR3 reads CASSQEKDYEQYF. CDR3 nucleotides: TGCGCCAGCAGCCAAGAGAAGGACTACGAGCAGTACTTC.

The V gene is TRBV6-2 or TRBV6-3, the J gene TRBJ1-2; 7 nucleotides line up with TRBD1. CDR3 length equals 18 residues. Germline V gene data show CDR1 as MNHEY and CDR2 as SVGEGT. V gave up 0 bases and J gave up 2 bases; unmatched junction bases: 12. The chain's CDR3 is CASSYSLTPGQINYGYTF. As DNA, the CDR3 is TGTGCCAGCAGTTACTCGCTTACTCCGGGACAGATAAACTATGGCTACACCTTC.

The chain links TRBV5-4 to TRBJ1-4; D unclear. This CDR3 comprises 14 residues. V gave up 4 bases and J gave up 8 bases, with 15 bases separating them. Germline V lookup: CDR1 SGHNT, CDR2 YYREEE (reference sequence). CDR3 region: CASSLGASVEKLFF. CDR3 bases: TGTGCCAGCAGCCTGGGTGCCTCTGTAGAAAAACTGTTTTTT.

In this sample, this clonotype turned up a few times. The V call is TRBV29-1, the J call TRBJ2-5, with 8 positions matching TRBD1. The V gene's germline CDR1 is SQVTM and CDR2 ANQGSEA. The junction had 9 bases not matched to a gene; V was cut back by 6 bases and J by 3 bases. This CDR3 has 14 residues. CDR3 sequence reads: CSVSPQGAKETQYF. The CDR3 nucleotides are TGCAGCGTGAGCCCCCAGGGGGCCAAAGAGACCCAGTACTTC.

This clonotype came up many times. The V gene is TRBV24-1, the J gene TRBJ2-1; 8 bases map to TRBD2. The ends lost 5 bases at V and 8 bases at J; junction bases unmatched: 10. Germline V CDR1 and CDR2: KGHDR, SFDVKD. This CDR3 is built from 15 residues. The CDR3 bases are TGTGCCACCAGTGCATTACCGGGACTAGTAGATGAGCAGTTCTTC. Translated: CATSALPGLVDEQFF.

The sample holds a few counts of this clonotype. V and J are TRBV5-1 and TRBJ1-1; 7 bases fit TRBD1. The CDR3 extends over 18 amino acids. Germline CDR1 is SGHRS and CDR2 is YFSETQ. Losses at the gene ends were 6 bases for V and 3 bases for J; bases not matched to a gene: 20. CDR3 bases: TGCGCCAGCATCCCCGCCCCGGCAGGGGGAGGATGGGACACTGAAGCTTTCTTT. It codes for CASIPAPAGGGWDTEAFF.

The table lists this clonotype with a few counts. The V call is TRBV7-9, the J call TRBJ2-3, with 8 bases matching TRBD1. This CDR3 spans 17 amino acids. With 5 bases clipped from V and 0 bases from J, the junction kept 10 bases outside the gene matches. Germline V gives CDR1 SEHNR, CDR2 FQNEAQ (reference sequence). The CDR3 nucleotides read TGTGCCAGCAGCCCTCCTGGACAGGGCAAAAGCACAGATACGCAGTATTTT. Amino acids: CASSPPGQGKSTDTQYF. Filled out from reference TRBV7-9 and TRBJ2-3, the complete variable domain reads DTGVSQNPRHKITKRGQNVTFRCDPISEHNRLYWYRQTLGQGPEFLTYFQNEAQLEKSRLLSDRFSAERPKGSFSTLEIQRTEQGDSAMYLCASSPPGQGKSTDTQYFGPGTRLTVL.